This T cell receptor (beta chain) was retrieved from a study of cytomegalovirus exposure and HLA in healthy donors. The V segment lost 4 bases and the J segment 6 bases; nucleotides outside the gene matches: 5. This CDR3 is 13 amino acids long. CDR1 is SEHNR, CDR2 FQNEAQ, per germline (reference sequence). In the case of this clone: Antigen specificity is unknown.

Study-level points and caveats: A few chains linked to CMV were shown in vitro to be specific for CMV antigens.

The study ran its PCR with 60 Vbeta and 13 Jbeta primers. Sequenced by immunoSEQ multiplex PCR; TCRdb stores in-frame clones only, minus some. The sample carries 100,000 to 150,000 clones, roughly 84% recorded once. The chain joins TRBV7-9 to TRBJ1-2, with 7 nucleotides matching TRBD1. This TCR derives from a girl aged 2-10 years in good health and CMV-seronegative. Sequenced sample: PBMCs. The CDR3: CASSSDRADGYTF. The CDR3 nucleotides are TGTGCCAGCAGCTCAGACAGGGCTGATGGCTACACCTTC.